This is a list of T cell receptor beta chains from one sample in a study of identical twins. TCRdb independently ran MiXCR on the 5' RACE reads; one entry per CDR3 protein. The table records roughly 490,000 distinct CDR3 sequences, over 11% of them present only once. These records were also assigned to another study, of yellow fever vaccine responses in identical twins.

The specimen sequenced was CD4+ T cells sorted from blood. Every receptor here comes from a woman younger than 30 in good health. Both conserved end residues are part of each CDR3. The D gene is left open where the match is weak. Only some rows state a clone size, as once, few, many or a class for expanded clones.

d_gene: NA; abundance: many; v_gene: TRBV7-2; j_gene: TRBJ2-1; CDR3nt: TGTGCCAGCAGCTTTGGGGGGACGAATGAGCAGTTCTTC; CDR3aa: CASSFGGTNEQFF
d_gene: NA; abundance: NA; v_gene: TRBV29-1; j_gene: TRBJ2-3; CDR3nt: TGCAGCGTTGAAGATCGGCGGGGGCTCCACACAGATACGCAGTATTTT; CDR3aa: CSVEDRRGLHTDTQYF
d_gene: NA; abundance: NA; v_gene: TRBV10-3; j_gene: TRBJ2-1; CDR3nt: TGTGCCACCAACCCAGGGACGTTGAGCAATGAGCAGTTCTTC; CDR3aa: CATNPGTLSNEQFF
d_gene: TRBD2; abundance: NA; v_gene: TRBV10-3; j_gene: TRBJ2-1; CDR3nt: TGTGCCATCAGGCCGACTAGCGGGATGATGCATGAGCAGTTCTTC; CDR3aa: CAIRPTSGMMHEQFF
d_gene: TRBD1; abundance: many; v_gene: TRBV4-2; j_gene: TRBJ1-5; CDR3nt: TGTGCCAGCAGCCAAGGACAGGGAAAAGATCAGCCCCAGCATTTT; CDR3aa: CASSQGQGKDQPQHF
d_gene: NA; abundance: few; v_gene: TRBV28; j_gene: TRBJ2-5; CDR3nt: TGTGCCAGCAGTTTGATCGGGGTAGAGGGGGAGACCCAGTACTTC; CDR3aa: CASSLIGVEGETQYF
d_gene: NA; abundance: few; v_gene: TRBV20-1; j_gene: TRBJ2-7; CDR3nt: TGCAGTGCTAGAGATTGGGGGGTGGGCTACGAGCAGTACTTC; CDR3aa: CSARDWGVGYEQYF
d_gene: NA; abundance: many; v_gene: TRBV29-1; j_gene: TRBJ2-4; CDR3nt: TGCAGCGTCGATCACGGTAAAAACATTCAGTACTTC; CDR3aa: CSVDHGKNIQYF
d_gene: NA; abundance: NA; v_gene: TRBV7-3; j_gene: TRBJ2-1; CDR3nt: TGTGCCAGCAGTGAAACAGACTACAATGAGCAGTTCTTC; CDR3aa: CASSETDYNEQFF
d_gene: NA; abundance: NA; v_gene: TRBV20-1; j_gene: TRBJ1-2; CDR3nt: TGCAGTGCTAGGAGGGTTGTTGGCTACACCTTC; CDR3aa: CSARRVVGYTF
d_gene: TRBD2; abundance: NA; v_gene: TRBV20-1; j_gene: TRBJ2-1; CDR3nt: TGCAGTGTCATTAGCGGGAGCTCCTACAATGAGCAGTTCTTC; CDR3aa: CSVISGSSYNEQFF
d_gene: TRBD1; abundance: few; v_gene: TRBV28; j_gene: TRBJ2-3; CDR3nt: TGTGCCAGCAGCATCCCGGGACAGGGGGCGCGGGGCACAGATACGCAGTATTTT; CDR3aa: CASSIPGQGARGTDTQYF
d_gene: NA; abundance: NA; v_gene: TRBV4-1; j_gene: TRBJ2-3; CDR3nt: TGCGCCAGCAGCCAAGATTTGTTCTCTAGAAGCACAGATACGCAGTATTTT; CDR3aa: CASSQDLFSRSTDTQYF
d_gene: NA; abundance: many; v_gene: TRBV28; j_gene: TRBJ2-7; CDR3nt: TGTGCCAGCAGTTTGGCCCCGGGGGGCCTTTCCTACGAGCAGTACTTC; CDR3aa: CASSLAPGGLSYEQYF
d_gene: TRBD2; abundance: few; v_gene: TRBV5-5; j_gene: TRBJ2-1; CDR3nt: TGTGCCAGCAGCTTGACCGGGACTAGCGGTTTGCTCTTC; CDR3aa: CASSLTGTSGLLF
d_gene: TRBD2; abundance: NA; v_gene: TRBV5-1; j_gene: TRBJ2-1; CDR3nt: TGCGCCAGCAGCTTGGCCCGTAGCGGGGCCTACAATGAGCAGTTCTTC; CDR3aa: CASSLARSGAYNEQFF
d_gene: TRBD1; abundance: few; v_gene: TRBV6-2/TRBV6-3; j_gene: TRBJ2-3; CDR3nt: TGTGCCAGCAGTACCTCCGGGACAGCCTCTAGCACAGATACGCAGTATTTT; CDR3aa: CASSTSGTASSTDTQYF
d_gene: TRBD1; abundance: many; v_gene: TRBV12-3/TRBV12-4; j_gene: TRBJ1-1; CDR3nt: TGTGCCAGCAGTTTAGGGGACAGGGGGAACACTGAAGCTTTCTTT; CDR3aa: CASSLGDRGNTEAFF
d_gene: TRBD1; abundance: NA; v_gene: TRBV25-1; j_gene: TRBJ1-2; CDR3nt: TGTGCCAGCAGCGCTACGGGGGCGGACAGGGGTAATGGCTACACCTTC; CDR3aa: CASSATGADRGNGYTF
d_gene: NA; abundance: NA; v_gene: TRBV28; j_gene: TRBJ2-7; CDR3nt: TGTACCAGCAGTTCCCCCCGCCGGGAGCAGTACTTC; CDR3aa: CTSSSPRREQYF
d_gene: NA; abundance: NA; v_gene: TRBV20-1; j_gene: TRBJ1-2; CDR3nt: TGCAGCGCGGACAGTTCCTATGGCTACACCTTC; CDR3aa: CSADSSYGYTF
d_gene: NA; abundance: many; v_gene: TRBV2; j_gene: TRBJ1-4; CDR3nt: TGTGCCAGCAGTGAAGTCCGACAGGAAAAACTGTTTTTT; CDR3aa: CASSEVRQEKLFF
d_gene: NA; abundance: many; v_gene: TRBV12-3/TRBV12-4; j_gene: TRBJ2-5; CDR3nt: TGTGCCAGCAGTCCCCGGGCCTTCCAAGAGACCCAGTACTTC; CDR3aa: CASSPRAFQETQYF
d_gene: TRBD1; abundance: many; v_gene: TRBV7-3; j_gene: TRBJ2-5; CDR3nt: TGTGCCAGCAGCTTCACAGGGGGCGAGACCCAGTACTTC; CDR3aa: CASSFTGGETQYF
d_gene: TRBD1; abundance: NA; v_gene: TRBV7-2; j_gene: TRBJ1-2; CDR3nt: TGTGCCAGCAGCCCTGGACAGGGGGCGAAGGGCTACACCTTC; CDR3aa: CASSPGQGAKGYTF
d_gene: TRBD2; abundance: NA; v_gene: TRBV5-1; j_gene: TRBJ2-7; CDR3nt: TGCGCCAGCAGCTCCAGCACTAGCGGGGGGAAGTACTTC; CDR3aa: CASSSSTSGGKYF
d_gene: NA; abundance: few; v_gene: TRBV7-8; j_gene: TRBJ1-2; CDR3nt: TGTGCCAGCAGCCCTGATGGGAGTCCAGGCTATGGCTACACCTTC; CDR3aa: CASSPDGSPGYGYTF
d_gene: NA; abundance: NA; v_gene: TRBV5-1; j_gene: TRBJ2-1; CDR3nt: TGCGCCAGCAGCTTGCTGGCCACTTCGGGAAATGAGCAGTTCTTC; CDR3aa: CASSLLATSGNEQFF
d_gene: NA; abundance: NA; v_gene: TRBV5-1; j_gene: TRBJ1-1; CDR3nt: TGCGCCAGCAGCTTGGGGCGGTCGGTCATGAACACTGAAGCTTTCTTT; CDR3aa: CASSLGRSVMNTEAFF
d_gene: TRBD2; abundance: NA; v_gene: TRBV29-1; j_gene: TRBJ2-5; CDR3nt: TGCAGCGTTCTAGCGGGTGAAGAGAACCAGTACTTC; CDR3aa: CSVLAGEENQYF
d_gene: TRBD2; abundance: NA; v_gene: TRBV7-6; j_gene: TRBJ2-3; CDR3nt: TGTGCCAGCAGCTTACTAGCGGGAGCGATCACAGATACGCAGTATTTT; CDR3aa: CASSLLAGAITDTQYF
d_gene: NA; abundance: few; v_gene: TRBV6-2/TRBV6-3; j_gene: TRBJ2-7; CDR3nt: TGTGCCAGCAGTTACTCTTCCCCTACAGTATACGAGCAGTACTTC; CDR3aa: CASSYSSPTVYEQYF
d_gene: NA; abundance: few; v_gene: TRBV5-1; j_gene: TRBJ2-3; CDR3nt: TGCGCCAGCAGCGATTCCGGGACCAGGGGAGATACGCAGTATTTT; CDR3aa: CASSDSGTRGDTQYF
d_gene: NA; abundance: NA; v_gene: TRBV6-2/TRBV6-3; j_gene: TRBJ2-5; CDR3nt: TGTGCCAGCAGTTACTCCCAGGGCCAAGAGACCCAGTACTTC; CDR3aa: CASSYSQGQETQYF
d_gene: NA; abundance: few; v_gene: TRBV28; j_gene: TRBJ2-5; CDR3nt: TGTGCCAGCAGTTTAGGGAAAAAAGGGGCTTTAGAGACCCAGTACTTC; CDR3aa: CASSLGKKGALETQYF
d_gene: NA; abundance: few; v_gene: TRBV20-1; j_gene: TRBJ2-7; CDR3nt: TGCAGTGCTAGCGGGGCCTCCTACGAGCAGTACTTC; CDR3aa: CSASGASYEQYF
d_gene: NA; abundance: many; v_gene: TRBV29-1; j_gene: TRBJ2-7; CDR3nt: TGCAGCGTTATACAGGACTACGAGCAGTACTTC; CDR3aa: CSVIQDYEQYF
d_gene: NA; abundance: few; v_gene: TRBV29-1; j_gene: TRBJ1-5; CDR3nt: TGCAGCGTACAGACACAGGATAGCAATCAGCCCCAGCATTTT; CDR3aa: CSVQTQDSNQPQHF
d_gene: TRBD1; abundance: few; v_gene: TRBV12-3/TRBV12-4; j_gene: TRBJ1-2; CDR3nt: TGTGCCAGCGGCAGGGGACAGTATGATGGCTACACCTTC; CDR3aa: CASGRGQYDGYTF
d_gene: NA; abundance: few; v_gene: TRBV4-2; j_gene: TRBJ2-1; CDR3nt: TGTGCCAGCAGCCGGGGTGGGGGGAATGAGCAGTTCTTC; CDR3aa: CASSRGGGNEQFF
d_gene: NA; abundance: NA; v_gene: TRBV27; j_gene: TRBJ2-1; CDR3nt: TGTGCCACCAAGCCGTCAGCGGGCAGCTCCTACAATGAGCAGTTCTTC; CDR3aa: CATKPSAGSSYNEQFF